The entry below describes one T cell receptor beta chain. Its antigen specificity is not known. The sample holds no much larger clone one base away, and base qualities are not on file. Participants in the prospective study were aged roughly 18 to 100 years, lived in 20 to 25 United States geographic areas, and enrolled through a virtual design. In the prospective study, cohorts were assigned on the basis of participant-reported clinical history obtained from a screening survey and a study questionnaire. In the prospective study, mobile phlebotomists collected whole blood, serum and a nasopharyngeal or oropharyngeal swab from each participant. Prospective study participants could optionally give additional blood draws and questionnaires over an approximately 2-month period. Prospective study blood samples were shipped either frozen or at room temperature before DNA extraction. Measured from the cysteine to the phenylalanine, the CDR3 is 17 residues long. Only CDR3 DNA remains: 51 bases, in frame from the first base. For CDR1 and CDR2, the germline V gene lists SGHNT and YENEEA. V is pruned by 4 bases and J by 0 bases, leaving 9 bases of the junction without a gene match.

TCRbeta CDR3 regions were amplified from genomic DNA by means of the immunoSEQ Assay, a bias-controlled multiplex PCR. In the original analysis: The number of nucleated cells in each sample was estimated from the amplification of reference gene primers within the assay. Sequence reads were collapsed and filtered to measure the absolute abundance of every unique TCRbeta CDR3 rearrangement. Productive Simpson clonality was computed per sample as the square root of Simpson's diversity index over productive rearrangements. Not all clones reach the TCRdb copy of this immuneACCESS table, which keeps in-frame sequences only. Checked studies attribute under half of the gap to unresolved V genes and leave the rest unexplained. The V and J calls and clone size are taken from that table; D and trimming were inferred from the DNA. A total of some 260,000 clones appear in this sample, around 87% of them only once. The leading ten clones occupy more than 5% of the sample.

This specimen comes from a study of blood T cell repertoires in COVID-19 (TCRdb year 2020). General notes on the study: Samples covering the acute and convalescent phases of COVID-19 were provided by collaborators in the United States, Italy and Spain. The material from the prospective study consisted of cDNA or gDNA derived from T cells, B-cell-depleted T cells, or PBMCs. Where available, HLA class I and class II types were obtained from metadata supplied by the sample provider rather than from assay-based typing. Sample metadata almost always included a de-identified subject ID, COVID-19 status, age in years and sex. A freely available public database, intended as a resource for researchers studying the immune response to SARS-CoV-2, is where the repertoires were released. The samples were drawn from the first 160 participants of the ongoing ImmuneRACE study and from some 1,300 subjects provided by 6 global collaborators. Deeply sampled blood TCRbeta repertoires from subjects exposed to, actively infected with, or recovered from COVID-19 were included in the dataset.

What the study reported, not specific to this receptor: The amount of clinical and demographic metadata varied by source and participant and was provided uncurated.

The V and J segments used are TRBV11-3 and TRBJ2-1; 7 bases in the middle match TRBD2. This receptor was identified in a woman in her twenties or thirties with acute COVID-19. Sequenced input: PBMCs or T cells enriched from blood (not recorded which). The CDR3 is CASSSKRGGPSYNEQFF. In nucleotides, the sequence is TGTGCCAGCAGCTCCAAGCGGGGCGGGCCCTCCTACAATGAGCAGTTCTTC.